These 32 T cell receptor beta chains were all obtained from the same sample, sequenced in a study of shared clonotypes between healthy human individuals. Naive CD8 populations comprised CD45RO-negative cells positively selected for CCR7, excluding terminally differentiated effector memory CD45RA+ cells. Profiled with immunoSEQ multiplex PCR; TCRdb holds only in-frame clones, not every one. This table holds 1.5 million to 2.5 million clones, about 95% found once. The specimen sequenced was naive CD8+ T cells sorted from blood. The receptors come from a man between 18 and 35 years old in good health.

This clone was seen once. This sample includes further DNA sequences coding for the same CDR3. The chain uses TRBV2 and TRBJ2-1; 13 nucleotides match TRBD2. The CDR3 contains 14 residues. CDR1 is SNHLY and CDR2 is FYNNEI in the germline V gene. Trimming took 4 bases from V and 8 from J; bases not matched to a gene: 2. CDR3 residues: CASSGLAGGYEQFF. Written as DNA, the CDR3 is TGTGCCAGCAGTGGACTAGCGGGGGGCTATGAGCAGTTCTTC. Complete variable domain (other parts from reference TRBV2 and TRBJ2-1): EPEVTQTPSHQVTQMGQEVILRCVPISNHLYFYWYRQILGQKVEFLVSFYNNEISEKSEIFDDQFSVERPDGSNFTLKIRSTKLEDSAMYFCASSGLAGGYEQFFGPGTRLTVL.

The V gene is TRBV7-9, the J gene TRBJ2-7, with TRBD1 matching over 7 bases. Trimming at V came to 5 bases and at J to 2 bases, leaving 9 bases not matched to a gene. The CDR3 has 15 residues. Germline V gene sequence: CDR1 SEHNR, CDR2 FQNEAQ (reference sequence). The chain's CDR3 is CASSQRTGLPYEQYF. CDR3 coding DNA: TGTGCCAGCAGCCAAAGGACAGGTCTCCCCTACGAGCAGTACTTC.

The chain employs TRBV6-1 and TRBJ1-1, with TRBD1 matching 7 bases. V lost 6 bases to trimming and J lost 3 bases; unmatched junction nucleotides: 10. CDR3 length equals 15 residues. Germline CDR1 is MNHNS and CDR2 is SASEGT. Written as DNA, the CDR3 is TGTGCCAGCAGCCCCCCGACAGGGTCGGACACTGAAGCTTTCTTT. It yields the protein CASSPPTGSDTEAFF.

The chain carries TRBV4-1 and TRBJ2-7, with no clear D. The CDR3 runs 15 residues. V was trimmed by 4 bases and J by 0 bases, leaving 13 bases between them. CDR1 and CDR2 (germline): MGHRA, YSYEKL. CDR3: CASSPGSGLSYEQYF. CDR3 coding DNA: TGCGCCAGCAGCCCCGGATCTGGGCTCTCCTACGAGCAGTACTTC.

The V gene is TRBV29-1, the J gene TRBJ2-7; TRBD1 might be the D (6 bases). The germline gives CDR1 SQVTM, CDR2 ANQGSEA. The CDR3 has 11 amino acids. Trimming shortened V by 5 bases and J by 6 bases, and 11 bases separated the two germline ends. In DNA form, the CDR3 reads TGCAGCGTTCTGCAGGGGTTCGAGCAGTACTTC. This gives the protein CSVLQGFEQYF.

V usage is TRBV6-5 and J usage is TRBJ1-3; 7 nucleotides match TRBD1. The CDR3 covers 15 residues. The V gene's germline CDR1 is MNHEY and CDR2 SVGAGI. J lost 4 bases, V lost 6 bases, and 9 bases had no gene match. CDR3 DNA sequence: TGTGCCAGCAGCCCGGGGACAGCGGCCGGAAACACCATATATTTT. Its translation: CASSPGTAAGNTIYF.

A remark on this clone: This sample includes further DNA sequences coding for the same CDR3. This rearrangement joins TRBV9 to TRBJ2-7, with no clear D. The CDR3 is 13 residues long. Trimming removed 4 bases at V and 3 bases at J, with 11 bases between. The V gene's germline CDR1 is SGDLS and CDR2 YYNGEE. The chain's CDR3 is CASSLGPSYEQYF. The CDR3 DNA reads TGTGCCAGCAGCCTAGGGCCCAGCTACGAGCAGTACTTC.

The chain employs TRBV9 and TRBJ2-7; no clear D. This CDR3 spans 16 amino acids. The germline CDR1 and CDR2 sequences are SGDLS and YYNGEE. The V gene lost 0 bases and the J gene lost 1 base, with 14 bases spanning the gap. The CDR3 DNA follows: TGTGCCAGCAGCGTAGAGGGCGGAACACCTTCCTACGAGCAGTACTTC. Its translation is CASSVEGGTPSYEQYF.

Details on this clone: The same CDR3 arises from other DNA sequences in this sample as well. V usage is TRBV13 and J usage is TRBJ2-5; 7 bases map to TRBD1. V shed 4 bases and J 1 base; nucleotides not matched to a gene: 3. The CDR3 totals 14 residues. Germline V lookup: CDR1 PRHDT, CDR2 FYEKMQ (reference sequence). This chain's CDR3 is CASSSTGAQETQYF. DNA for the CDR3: TGTGCCAGCAGCTCAACAGGGGCCCAAGAGACCCAGTACTTC.

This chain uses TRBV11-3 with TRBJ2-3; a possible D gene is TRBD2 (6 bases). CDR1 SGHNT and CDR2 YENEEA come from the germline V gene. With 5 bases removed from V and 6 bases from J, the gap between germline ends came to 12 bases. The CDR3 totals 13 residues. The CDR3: CASSPWGEDTQYF. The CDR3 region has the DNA TGTGCCAGCAGCCCATGGGGGGAGGATACGCAGTATTTT.

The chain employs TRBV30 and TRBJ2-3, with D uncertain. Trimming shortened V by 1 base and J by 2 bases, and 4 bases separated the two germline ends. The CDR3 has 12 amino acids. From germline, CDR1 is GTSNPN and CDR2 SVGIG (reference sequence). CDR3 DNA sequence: TGTGCCTGGAGTGCTCTCACAGATACGCAGTATTTT. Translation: CAWSALTDTQYF.

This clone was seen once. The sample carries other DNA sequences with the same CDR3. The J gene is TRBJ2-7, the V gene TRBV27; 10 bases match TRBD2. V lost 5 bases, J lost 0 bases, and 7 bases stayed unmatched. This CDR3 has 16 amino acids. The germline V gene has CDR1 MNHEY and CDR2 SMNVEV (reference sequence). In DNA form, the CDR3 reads TGTGCCAGCAGTCCCTCACTAGCGGGACTCTCCTACGAGCAGTACTTC. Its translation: CASSPSLAGLSYEQYF.

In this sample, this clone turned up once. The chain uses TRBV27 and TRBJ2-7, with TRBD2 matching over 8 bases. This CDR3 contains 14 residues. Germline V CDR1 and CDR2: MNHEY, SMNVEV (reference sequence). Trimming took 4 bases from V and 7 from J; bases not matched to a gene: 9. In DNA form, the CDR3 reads TGTGCCAGCAGTTCCGGGGGGGGCGGCTCGGAGCAGTACTTC. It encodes CASSSGGGGSEQYF.

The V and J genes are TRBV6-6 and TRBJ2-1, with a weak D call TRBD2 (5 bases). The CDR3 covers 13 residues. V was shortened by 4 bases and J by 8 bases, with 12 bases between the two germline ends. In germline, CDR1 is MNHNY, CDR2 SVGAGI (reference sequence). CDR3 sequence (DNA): TGTGCCAGCAGTTCGGACTCCATGCATGAGCAGTTCTTC. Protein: CASSSDSMHEQFF.

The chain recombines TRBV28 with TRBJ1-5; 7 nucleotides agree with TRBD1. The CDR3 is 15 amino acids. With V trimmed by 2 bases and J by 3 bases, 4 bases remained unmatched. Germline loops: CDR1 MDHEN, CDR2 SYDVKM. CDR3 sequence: CASSLHRGTNQPQHF. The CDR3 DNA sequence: TGTGCCAGCAGTTTACACAGGGGAACCAATCAGCCCCAGCATTTT.

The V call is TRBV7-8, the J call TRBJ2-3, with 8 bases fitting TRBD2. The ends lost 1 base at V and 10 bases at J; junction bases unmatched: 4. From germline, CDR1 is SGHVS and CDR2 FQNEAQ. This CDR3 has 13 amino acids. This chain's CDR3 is CASSLGTSSPQYF. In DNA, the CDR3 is TGTGCCAGCAGCTTAGGGACTAGCTCGCCGCAGTATTTT.

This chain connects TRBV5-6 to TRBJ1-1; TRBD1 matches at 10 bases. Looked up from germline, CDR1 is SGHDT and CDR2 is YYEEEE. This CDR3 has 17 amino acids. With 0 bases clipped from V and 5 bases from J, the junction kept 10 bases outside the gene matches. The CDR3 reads CASSLATFGQGGTEAFF. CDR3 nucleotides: TGTGCCAGCAGCTTGGCCACCTTCGGACAGGGGGGGACTGAAGCTTTCTTT.

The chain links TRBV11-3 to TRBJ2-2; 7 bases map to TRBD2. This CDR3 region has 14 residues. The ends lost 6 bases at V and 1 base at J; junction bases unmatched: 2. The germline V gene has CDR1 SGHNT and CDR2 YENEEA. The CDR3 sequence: CASRTGGNTGELFF. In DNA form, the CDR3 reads TGTGCCAGCAGAACGGGGGGGAACACCGGGGAGCTGTTTTTT.

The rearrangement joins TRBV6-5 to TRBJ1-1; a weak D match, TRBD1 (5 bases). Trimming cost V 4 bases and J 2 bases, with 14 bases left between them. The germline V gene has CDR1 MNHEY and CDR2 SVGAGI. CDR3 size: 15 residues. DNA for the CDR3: TGTGCCAGCAGTTCCCCAAGGCAGGGAAACACTGAAGCTTTCTTT. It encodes CASSSPRQGNTEAFF.

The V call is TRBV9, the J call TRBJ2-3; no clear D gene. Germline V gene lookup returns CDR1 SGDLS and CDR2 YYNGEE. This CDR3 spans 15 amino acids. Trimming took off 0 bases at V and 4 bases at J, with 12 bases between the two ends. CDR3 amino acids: CASSVAMAASDTQYF. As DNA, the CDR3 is TGTGCCAGCAGCGTAGCGATGGCGGCATCAGATACGCAGTATTTT.

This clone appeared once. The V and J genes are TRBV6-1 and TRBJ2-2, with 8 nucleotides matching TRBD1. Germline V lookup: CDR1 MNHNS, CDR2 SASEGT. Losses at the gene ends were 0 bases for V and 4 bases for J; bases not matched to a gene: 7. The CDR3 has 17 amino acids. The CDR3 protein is CASSEAFQGAGTGELFF. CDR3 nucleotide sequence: TGTGCCAGCAGTGAAGCTTTTCAGGGGGCGGGCACCGGGGAGCTGTTTTTT.

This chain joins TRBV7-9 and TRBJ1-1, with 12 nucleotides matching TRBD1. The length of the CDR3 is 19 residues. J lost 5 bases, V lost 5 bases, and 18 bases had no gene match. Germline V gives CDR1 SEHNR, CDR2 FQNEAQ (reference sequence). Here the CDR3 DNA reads TGTGCCAGCAGCCCAGTTATGGGGACAGGGGGCTACCTGGGGACTGAAGCTTTCTTT. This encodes CASSPVMGTGGYLGTEAFF.

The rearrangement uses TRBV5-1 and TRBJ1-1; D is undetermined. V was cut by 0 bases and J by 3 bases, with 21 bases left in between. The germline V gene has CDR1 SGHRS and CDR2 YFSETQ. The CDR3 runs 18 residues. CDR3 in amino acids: CASSLVPLTRWEDTEAFF. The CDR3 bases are TGCGCCAGCAGCTTGGTCCCTTTGACCAGGTGGGAAGACACTGAAGCTTTCTTT.

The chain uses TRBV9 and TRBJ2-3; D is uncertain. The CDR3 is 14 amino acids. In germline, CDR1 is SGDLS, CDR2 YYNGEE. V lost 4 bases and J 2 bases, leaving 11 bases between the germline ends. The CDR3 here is CASSPTLYTDTQYF. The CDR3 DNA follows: TGTGCCAGCAGCCCCACCCTTTACACAGATACGCAGTATTTT.

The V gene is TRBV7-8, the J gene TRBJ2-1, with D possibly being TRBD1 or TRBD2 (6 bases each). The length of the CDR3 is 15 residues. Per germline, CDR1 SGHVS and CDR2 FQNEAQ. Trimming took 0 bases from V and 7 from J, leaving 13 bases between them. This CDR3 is CASSLAGGWLNEQFF. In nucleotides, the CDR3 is TGTGCCAGCAGCTTAGCGGGGGGCTGGTTGAATGAGCAGTTCTTC.

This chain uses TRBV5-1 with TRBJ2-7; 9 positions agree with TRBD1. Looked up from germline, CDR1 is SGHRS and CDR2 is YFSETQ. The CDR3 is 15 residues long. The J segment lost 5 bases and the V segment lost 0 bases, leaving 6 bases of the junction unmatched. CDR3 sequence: CASSLVGQGEHEQYF. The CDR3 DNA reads TGCGCCAGCAGCTTGGTGGGACAGGGCGAACACGAGCAGTACTTC.

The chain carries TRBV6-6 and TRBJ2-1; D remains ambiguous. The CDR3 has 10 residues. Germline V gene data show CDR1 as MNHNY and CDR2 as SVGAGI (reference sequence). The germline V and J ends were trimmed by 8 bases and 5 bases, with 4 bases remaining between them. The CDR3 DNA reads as TGTGCCAGCGGGGACAATGAGCAGTTCTTC. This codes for CASGDNEQFF.

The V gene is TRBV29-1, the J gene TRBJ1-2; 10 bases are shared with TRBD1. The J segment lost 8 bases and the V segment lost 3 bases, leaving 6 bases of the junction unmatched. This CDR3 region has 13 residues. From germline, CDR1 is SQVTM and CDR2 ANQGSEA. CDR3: CSVDTGQGFGYTF. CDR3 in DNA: TGCAGCGTTGATACGGGACAGGGGTTCGGCTACACCTTC. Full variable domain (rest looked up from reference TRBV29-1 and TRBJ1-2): SAVISQKPSRDICQRGTSLTIQCQVDSQVTMMFWYRQQPGQSLTLIATANQGSEATYESGFVIDKFPISRPNLTFSTLTVSNMSPEDSSIYLCSVDTGQGFGYTFGSGTRLTVV.

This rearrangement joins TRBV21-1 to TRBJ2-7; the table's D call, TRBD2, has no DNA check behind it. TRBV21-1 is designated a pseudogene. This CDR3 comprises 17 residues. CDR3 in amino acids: CASSNTGGGTSDNEQYF. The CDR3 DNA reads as TGTGCCAGCAGCAATACCGGAGGTGGGACTAGCGACAACGAGCAGTACTTC.

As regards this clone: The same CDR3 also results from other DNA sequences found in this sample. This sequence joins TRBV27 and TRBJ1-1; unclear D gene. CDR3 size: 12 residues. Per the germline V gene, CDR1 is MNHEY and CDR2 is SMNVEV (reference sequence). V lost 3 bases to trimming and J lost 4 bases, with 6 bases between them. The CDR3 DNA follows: TGTGCCAGCAGTTTCAGAGGCACTGAAGCTTTCTTT. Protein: CASSFRGTEAFF.

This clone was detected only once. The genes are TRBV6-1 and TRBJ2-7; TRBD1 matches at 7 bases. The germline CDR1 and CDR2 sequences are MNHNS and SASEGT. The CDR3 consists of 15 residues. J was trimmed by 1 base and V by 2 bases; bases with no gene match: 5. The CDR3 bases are TGTGCCAGCAGTGAAATAGGGACAGATTCCTACGAGCAGTACTTC. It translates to CASSEIGTDSYEQYF.

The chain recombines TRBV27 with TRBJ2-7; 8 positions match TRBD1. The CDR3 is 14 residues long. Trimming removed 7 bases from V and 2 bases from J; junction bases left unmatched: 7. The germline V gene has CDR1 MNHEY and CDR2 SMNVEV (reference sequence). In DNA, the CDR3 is TGTGCCAGCACTCAGACAGGGGCAACCTACGAGCAGTACTTC. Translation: CASTQTGATYEQYF.